These T cell receptor beta chains were read from a single sample in a study of T cell responses to AZD1222 COVID-19 vaccine. Assay: immunoSEQ multiplex PCR; the TCRdb copy retains only in-frame clones and omits some. The table has more than 100,000 clones, around nine tenths seen once. The sequenced sample was peripheral blood, obtained on day 0 of AZD1222 vaccination. The source of these receptors is an adult in good health. CDR3s include the opening cysteine and the closing phenylalanine or tryptophan. The D gene is left open where the match is weak. The size entry is marked missing in some rows and otherwise reads once, few, many or a size class.

clone_size j_call v_call d_call cdr3_nt cdr3_aa
- TRBJ1-2 TRBV19 - TGTGCCAGTAGTAGGGCAGGGCTCTATGGCTACACCTTC CASSRAGLYGYTF
- TRBJ1-5 TRBV3-1/TRBV3-2 - TGTGCCAGCAGCCTTTCAGGGGCTACACAGCCCCAGCATTTT CASSLSGATQPQHF
- TRBJ1-2 TRBV7-2 - TGTGCCAGCAGCTTTCAGGGTCAGTATGGCTACACCTTC CASSFQGQYGYTF
- TRBJ2-7 TRBV5-6 - TGTGCCAGCAGCTTGGGGTACGAGCAGTACTTC CASSLGYEQYF
- TRBJ1-2 TRBV6-5 TRBD1 TGTGCCAGCAGAGAGACAGGGTCATTCTATGGCTACACCTTC CASRETGSFYGYTF
- TRBJ1-3 TRBV5-6 - TGTGCCAGCAGCTTGGGGTCCGGAAACACCATATATTTT CASSLGSGNTIYF
- TRBJ1-1 TRBV4-1 TRBD1 TGCGCCAGCAGCCAAGACCGGACAGGGACGATGAACACTGAAGCTTTCTTT CASSQDRTGTMNTEAFF
- TRBJ1-1 TRBV4-2 - TGTGCCACAGCGGAGAGAGAGGGGAACACTGAAGCTTTCTTT CATAEREGNTEAFF
- TRBJ2-1 TRBV4-3 - TGCGCCAGCAGCCAAGATGGGGGAGGAAGTCTTTTCTACAATGAGCAGTTCTTC CASSQDGGGSLFYNEQFF
- TRBJ1-5 TRBV5-6 TRBD1 TGTGCCAGCAGCTTGTGGGGACAGGGACGGTACGGTCAGCCCCAGCATTTT CASSLWGQGRYGQPQHF
- TRBJ2-3 TRBV19 - TGTGCCAGTAGTGGCGGTAGCACAGATACGCAGTATTTT CASSGGSTDTQYF
few TRBJ1-1 TRBV11-3 - TGTGCCAGCAGCTTAACGGGGAACACTGAAGCTTTCTTT CASSLTGNTEAFF
- TRBJ1-2 TRBV12-3/TRBV12-4 - TGTGCCAGCAGTTTACTGGCGGACTATGGCTACACCTTC CASSLLADYGYTF
- TRBJ2-7 TRBV11-2 - TGTGCCAGCAGCTTAGAGGGGGGCCCCCTCGAGCAGTACTTC CASSLEGGPLEQYF
- TRBJ2-7 TRBV19 TRBD1 TGTGCCAGTAGCATTAGACAGGGGTACGAGCAGTACTTC CASSIRQGYEQYF
- TRBJ1-3 TRBV14 - TGTGCCAGCAGCCCCTTTCGACGGAGCTCTGGAAACACCATATATTTT CASSPFRRSSGNTIYF
- TRBJ1-5 TRBV5-6 TRBD1 TGTGCCAGCAGGAGACAGGGGGCTGGTGATCAGCCCCAGCATTTT CASRRQGAGDQPQHF
- TRBJ2-7 TRBV6-5 - TGTGCCAGCAGTTACCGGAGCAGGGTTTACGAGCAGTACTTC CASSYRSRVYEQYF
- TRBJ2-7 TRBV6-1 TRBD2 TGTGCCAGCAGTGAAGCCCGGGGAGGGGTCGAGCAGTACTTC CASSEARGGVEQYF
- TRBJ1-6 TRBV30 - TGTGCCTGTGAAGGTTTTACAATCGGGGGGACTTCACCCCTCCACTTT CACEGFTIGGTSPLHF
- TRBJ2-3 TRBV6-6 TRBD2 TGTGCCAGCAGTTACCGGGCGCGGGGGGGCACAGATACGCAGTATTTT CASSYRARGGTDTQYF
- TRBJ2-7 TRBV29-1 TRBD1 TGCAGCGTGAGGGGGACAGTAACCTACGAGCAGTACTTC CSVRGTVTYEQYF
- TRBJ1-6 TRBV6-1 - TGTGCCAGCAGTGAAGCGACTGGGACCCGATCACCCCTCCACTTT CASSEATGTRSPLHF
- TRBJ2-1 TRBV18 - TGTGCCAGCTCACCCCTGAGCTCCTACAATGAGCAGTTCTTC CASSPLSSYNEQFF
- TRBJ2-3 TRBV5-1 TRBD2 TGCGCCAGCAGCTCAGGCAGCGCGGGGGGGTCCCCAGATACGCAGTATTTT CASSSGSAGGSPDTQYF
- TRBJ2-7 TRBV5-4 TRBD1 TGTGCCAGCAGCCAGACAGGGACCAGCTCCTACGAGCAGTACTTC CASSQTGTSSYEQYF
- TRBJ2-5 TRBV11-2 - TGTGCCAGCAGCCTAGGGGGTCGAGAGACCCAGTACTTC CASSLGGRETQYF
- TRBJ1-5 TRBV3-1/TRBV3-2 - TGTGCCAGCACCCTTATAAGCAATCAGCCCCAGCATTTT CASTLISNQPQHF
- TRBJ1-3 TRBV29-1 TRBD1 TGCAGCGTAACACAGGGGTCGGGAAACACCATATATTTT CSVTQGSGNTIYF
- TRBJ1-1 TRBV19 - TGTGCCAGTAGTATCCAGGGCGCGCCAAAAGCTTTCTTT CASSIQGAPKAFF
- TRBJ2-1 TRBV6-5 - TGTGCCAGCAGCATGAACCGTGGGGCAAAACAGTTCTTC CASSMNRGAKQFF
few TRBJ1-5 TRBV27 - TGTGCCAGCAGTTCCCCCGAGAGGCGACAGCCCCAGCATTTT CASSSPERRQPQHF
- TRBJ2-2 TRBV11-2 TRBD2 TGTGCCAGCAGCCTCGTCGGGGGGGTCGCCGGGGAGCTGTTTTTT CASSLVGGVAGELFF
- TRBJ2-3 TRBV9 - TGTGCCAGCAGCGTACGCTGGCGGGGAAGCACAGATACGCAGTATTTT CASSVRWRGSTDTQYF
- TRBJ1-4 TRBV11-2 TRBD1 TGTGCCAGCAGCCCCGAAGGACAGGGGAGGGAAAAACTGTTTTTT CASSPEGQGREKLFF
once TRBJ2-3 TRBV5-6 TRBD2 TGTGCCAGCAGCTTGGTTCGCGGGGGGGCAACAGATACGCAGTATTTT CASSLVRGGATDTQYF
- TRBJ2-3 TRBV27 TRBD1 TGTGCCAGCAGTTCCCGGACAGGAACTAGCACAGATACGCAGTATTTT CASSSRTGTSTDTQYF
few TRBJ1-2 TRBV3-1/TRBV3-2 - TGTGCCAGCAGCCCGAGGACAGATTATGGCTACACCTTC CASSPRTDYGYTF
- TRBJ1-1 TRBV19 TRBD1 TGTGCCAGTAGTATTGGGCTTTGGACAGGGGGCACTGAAGCTTTCTTT CASSIGLWTGGTEAFF
once TRBJ2-3 TRBV6-4 TRBD2 TGTGCCAGCAGTAAGCGGGGGAGCACAGATACGCAGTATTTT CASSKRGSTDTQYF
- TRBJ1-4 TRBV7-9 - TGTGCCAGCAGCCTTCGGGGCAGTAATGAAAAACTGTTTTTT CASSLRGSNEKLFF